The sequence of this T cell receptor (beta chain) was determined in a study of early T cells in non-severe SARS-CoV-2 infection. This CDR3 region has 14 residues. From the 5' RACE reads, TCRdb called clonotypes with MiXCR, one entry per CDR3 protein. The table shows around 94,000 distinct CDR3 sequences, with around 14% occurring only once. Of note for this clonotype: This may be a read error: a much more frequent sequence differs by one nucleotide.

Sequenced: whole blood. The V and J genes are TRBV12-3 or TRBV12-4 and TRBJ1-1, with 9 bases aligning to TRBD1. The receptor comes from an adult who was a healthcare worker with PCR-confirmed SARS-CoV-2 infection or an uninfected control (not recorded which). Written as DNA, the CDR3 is TGTGCCAGCAGTAATGGACAGGGGATCACTGAAGATTTCTTT. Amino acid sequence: CASSNGQGITEDFF.